Listed below are T cell receptor beta chains from one sample, sequenced in a study of cytomegalovirus exposure and HLA in healthy donors. Assay: immunoSEQ multiplex PCR; the TCRdb copy retains only in-frame clones and omits some. The data show more than 60,000 clones, with about 89% seen just once and over 1.5% held by the top ten. What was sequenced was PBMCs. The receptors here all came from a young woman in good health and CMV-seronegative. Each CDR3 is given with its conserved first and last residue. D genes are given only for firm matches. Size tells how often a clone was seen (once, few, many) or the class of an expanded clone, and some rows leave it out.

J,D,V,size,DNA,CDR3
TRBJ1-5,.,TRBV19,.,TGTGCCAGAGGGGGAGGGGGGGCCTATCAGCCCCAGCATTTT,CARGGGGAYQPQHF
TRBJ2-7,.,TRBV5-1,.,TGCGCCAGCAGCTTATACAGCTCCTACGAGCAGTACTTC,CASSLYSSYEQYF
TRBJ2-7,.,TRBV18,.,TGTGCCAGCTCACCACCGTCAGTTTCCTACGAGCAGTACTTC,CASSPPSVSYEQYF
TRBJ2-3,TRBD2,TRBV6-6,once,TGTGCCAGCAGTTTAGCGGGAGTGGTGGATACGCAGTATTTT,CASSLAGVVDTQYF
TRBJ2-2,TRBD2,TRBV2,once,TGTGCCAGCAGGCTAGCGGGAAGGGAGCTGTTTTTT,CASRLAGRELFF
TRBJ1-2,.,TRBV19,medium-sized,TGTGCCAGTAGTCCACAGGGTACGAACTATGGCTACACCTTC,CASSPQGTNYGYTF
TRBJ2-3,TRBD2,TRBV2,.,TGTGCCAGCAGTGGGGCTAGCGGGATGAGGGATACGCAGTATTTT,CASSGASGMRDTQYF
TRBJ1-1,.,TRBV18,once,TGTGCCAGCTCACCTCGCCTCGGAACACTATTATCGGGCACTGAAGCTTTCTTT,CASSPRLGTLLSGTEAFF
TRBJ1-1,.,TRBV6-1,.,TGTGCCAGCAGTGGTAGTGACAGAGGTTTCCCAAACACTGAAGCTTTCTTT,CASSGSDRGFPNTEAFF
TRBJ2-7,TRBD2,TRBV27,few,TGTGCCAGCAGTCCCCTCGGGACTAGCGGGAGGAACGAGCAGTACTTC,CASSPLGTSGRNEQYF
TRBJ2-3,.,TRBV18,.,TGTGCCAGCTCACCTTTGCACAGTCCTAGCACAGATACGCAGTATTTT,CASSPLHSPSTDTQYF
TRBJ1-1,.,TRBV5-6,.,TGTGCCAGCAGCCACGCGGCGGGGACCGAAGCTTTCTTT,CASSHAAGTEAFF
TRBJ1-4,.,TRBV30,.,TGTGCCCGAGACGGGGGAGGATCAACTAATGAAAAACTGTTTTTT,CARDGGGSTNEKLFF
TRBJ1-1,.,TRBV15,.,TGTGCCACCAGCAGAGAGCGGGACACTGAAGCTTTCTTT,CATSRERDTEAFF
TRBJ1-6,TRBD1,TRBV7-2,once,TGTGCCAGCAGCCAGGGGACAGGGGGTAATTCACCCCTCCACTTT,CASSQGTGGNSPLHF
TRBJ2-7,TRBD2,TRBV11-2,.,TGTGCCAGCAGCTTAGTCCGACTAGCGGGAGGGCCGGGAGAGCAGTACTTC,CASSLVRLAGGPGEQYF
TRBJ1-2,.,TRBV4-2,.,TGTGCCAGCAGCCAAGTAGCTGGCGGGGGGTTCAACTATGGCTACACCTTC,CASSQVAGGGFNYGYTF
TRBJ1-6,.,TRBV18,once,TGTGCCAGCTCACTTGAGAGGAATTCACCCCTCCACTTT,CASSLERNSPLHF
TRBJ1-2,TRBD1,TRBV11-2,.,TGTGCCAGCAGCTTAGATTCTTACCAACAGGGGAACTATGGCTACACCTTC,CASSLDSYQQGNYGYTF
TRBJ2-5,TRBD2,TRBV5-6,.,TGTGCCAGCAGCTCCCTTGGGGTAGCGGGGGGGCCAGAGACCCAGTACTTC,CASSSLGVAGGPETQYF
TRBJ2-3,TRBD1,TRBV5-4,.,TGTGCCAGCAGACAGGGGGCTGTTGGCACAGATACGCAGTATTTT,CASRQGAVGTDTQYF
TRBJ1-2,.,TRBV30,.,TGTGCCTGGAGTAAGCTGGGGGGGCCCTATGGCTACACCTTC,CAWSKLGGPYGYTF
TRBJ2-3,TRBD2,TRBV5-1,.,TGCGCCAGCAGCTCGGACGCGGGAGTGGTTTGGAGCACAGATACGCAGTATTTT,CASSSDAGVVWSTDTQYF
TRBJ2-3,TRBD2,TRBV5-1,.,TGCGCCAGCAGCTTGATTAAATCTACTAGCGGGGGATACACAGATACGCAGTATTTT,CASSLIKSTSGGYTDTQYF
TRBJ1-1,.,TRBV30,.,TGTGCCTGGAGCGGACAGTACACTGAAGCTTTCTTT,CAWSGQYTEAFF
TRBJ2-5,.,TRBV27,.,TGTGCCAGCAGTACGCGGACAGAAGAGACCCAGTACTTC,CASSTRTEETQYF
TRBJ2-1,TRBD2,TRBV10-3,once,TGTGCCATCAGTGAGTCCGCGGGAGCTTACAATGAGCAGTTCTTC,CAISESAGAYNEQFF
TRBJ2-1,.,TRBV6-6,.,TGTGCCAGCACGGGGTTTGATGAGCAGTTCTTC,CASTGFDEQFF
TRBJ2-1,.,TRBV27,.,TGTGCCAGCAGTTTCCTTTCGCGGAATGAGCAGTTCTTC,CASSFLSRNEQFF
TRBJ2-1,TRBD1,TRBV7-3,.,TGTGCCAGCAGCTCGGACAGGGGAGGGGAGCAGTTCTTC,CASSSDRGGEQFF
TRBJ2-2,TRBD2,TRBV4-1,.,TGCGCCAGCAGCCTCACGGGACTAGCCGCCGGGGAGCTGTTTTTT,CASSLTGLAAGELFF
TRBJ2-5,TRBD2,TRBV9,once,TGTGCCAGCAGCGTGAGCGGGGGAGAGGAGACCCAGTACTTC,CASSVSGGEETQYF
TRBJ1-4,TRBD1,TRBV6-1,.,TGTGCCAGCAGTGAATGGGACAGGGGAATTAATGAAAAACTGTTTTTT,CASSEWDRGINEKLFF
TRBJ2-5,TRBD2,TRBV7-9,once,TGTGCCAGCAGCCCCCCGGGTGGGCGGGGGGGCCGAGAGACCCAGTACTTC,CASSPPGGRGGRETQYF
TRBJ2-7,.,TRBV5-6,.,TGTGCCAGCAGCTTAGGTCGGGGCGGGAAGCAGTACTTC,CASSLGRGGKQYF
TRBJ1-6,.,TRBV2,few,TGTGCCAGGAGCGTGGGGGCGAGACATTCACCCCTCCACTTT,CARSVGARHSPLHF
TRBJ1-1,.,TRBV7-2,.,TGTGCCAGCAGCAACAGGGTTCTCAACACTGAAGCTTTCTTT,CASSNRVLNTEAFF
TRBJ1-1,.,TRBV16,.,TGTGCCAGCAGCCCTGTGGGGGGTGAGACTGAAGCTTTCTTT,CASSPVGGETEAFF
TRBJ2-1,TRBD2,TRBV9,.,TGTGCCAGCAGCGAGGTGAGCGGGGTGCACAATGAGCAGTTCTTC,CASSEVSGVHNEQFF
TRBJ1-5,TRBD1,TRBV19,.,TGTGCCAGTACCCCCGACAGGGGAGGGGGTCAGCCCCAGCATTTT,CASTPDRGGGQPQHF
TRBJ1-2,.,TRBV27,.,TGTGCCAGCAGCCCCTCCGAGGGCGCCTATGGCTACACCTTC,CASSPSEGAYGYTF
TRBJ2-3,TRBD2,TRBV7-2,once,TGTGCCAGCAGTTCCGGGAGCGGGGCAGATACGCAGTATTTT,CASSSGSGADTQYF
TRBJ2-5,TRBD2,TRBV25-1,.,TGTGCCAGCAGTGAATGGGGGGCGGGAGGGGAGCAAGAGACCCAGTACTTC,CASSEWGAGGEQETQYF
TRBJ2-5,TRBD1,TRBV5-6,.,TGTGCCAGCAGCGCCGGACAGGGGCAAGAGACCCAGTACTTC,CASSAGQGQETQYF
TRBJ2-7,TRBD2,TRBV4-3,.,TGCGCCAGCAGCCAAGCCCCTAGCGGGGGCTACGAGCAGTACTTC,CASSQAPSGGYEQYF
TRBJ2-3,TRBD2,TRBV4-1,.,TGCGCCAGCAGCCAAGATCGGGATAGCGGGGGGGCCGATACGCAGTATTTT,CASSQDRDSGGADTQYF
TRBJ1-5,TRBD1,TRBV6-1,once,TGTGCCAGCAATTTGGGACAGAACAATCAGCCCCAGCATTTT,CASNLGQNNQPQHF
TRBJ1-3,.,TRBV6-6,.,TGTGCCAGCAGTTTCGGTACTAATGGAAACACCATATATTTT,CASSFGTNGNTIYF
TRBJ2-1,TRBD2,TRBV6-4,.,TGTGCCAGCAGTGACTCCGCGGGAGGGACCTACAATGAGCAGTTCTTC,CASSDSAGGTYNEQFF